Sequencing of this T cell receptor (beta chain) was carried out in a study of response to subunit inactivated influenza vaccine. Points from the study as a whole: It was suggested by the authors that few new T cells are recruited by each seasonal influenza vaccination.

This clonotype was recorded many times. The antigen is unknown. In TCRdb, the RT-PCR reads were re-called with MiXCR into one record per CDR3 protein. Of some 550,000 distinct CDR3 sequences listed, approximately 24% are singletons. This CDR3 has 16 residues. CDR1 and CDR2 from the germline V gene are SGHTA and FQGTGA. Trimming took off 1 base at V and 5 bases at J, with 14 bases between the two ends. These sequences were also reported in another study, on T cells expressing NK-cell markers. Per that paper: For TCR beta, cDNA was produced by 5'RACE template switching with UMIs. Where several donors were concerned, these clonotypes also led the CD3+CD56-NKG2C+ fraction. Certain NKG2C+ T cell clones were expanded, and their HCMV specificity remained unclear.

This chain uses TRBV7-3 with TRBJ2-2, with D possibly being TRBD1 (6 bases). The sample consisted of CD4+ T cells sorted from PBMCs, taken about 13 days after vaccination. This clonotype was sampled from a man aged 50-59 years who received an inactivated influenza vaccine. This CDR3 is CASSLMGRGGTGELFF. CDR3 sequence (DNA): TGTGCCAGCAGCTTAATGGGCAGGGGCGGAACCGGGGAGCTGTTTTTT.